The clone carrying this TCR beta chain was detected a few times. Its antigen is as yet unknown. PCR involved 60 Vbeta and 13 Jbeta primers. Assay used: immunoSEQ multiplex PCR; TCRdb lists only in-frame clones, some missing. This table holds 140,000 to 150,000 clones, approximately 63% found once. While unrecorded immune exposures were likely, the donors were nominally healthy when sampled. This specimen belongs to a study of cytomegalovirus exposure and HLA in healthy donors. The CDR3 consists of 13 residues. The V end lost 9 bases, the J end lost 8 bases, and 17 bases lay between the germline ends. The germline CDR1 and CDR2 sequences are SGHRS and YFSETQ. Study-level results: A missense DCLRE1C variant was associated with V- and J-gene trimming of TCR beta chains in a later analysis, and an independent cohort replicated the association. A later analysis reportedly found fewer N-insertions in an Asian-associated ancestry cluster than the approximately 700-donor mean. Associated with cytomegalovirus, according to the listing, were around 160 TCR beta chains.

Input material: PBMCs. This TCR came from an older woman in good health and CMV-seropositive. V gene TRBV5-1 combines with J gene TRBJ1-4; TRBD1 is a possible D gene (6 bases). CDR3 residues: CANPGQLSEKLFF. CDR3 nucleotide sequence: TGCGCCAATCCGGGACAACTATCGGAAAAACTGTTTTTT.